This TCR beta chain comes out of a study of OX40 agonist ivuxolimab in advanced cancers. Across the whole study: It was permissible to have had prior anti-PD-1, anti-PD-L1 or anti-CTLA-4 therapy, and around 40% had some. Study-level results: Mean expanded clone counts were higher in CD8+ than CD4+ T cells.

Turning to this clone: Its antigen is as yet unknown.

The repertoire was sequenced with immunoSEQ multiplex PCR; TCRdb's copy has only in-frame clones and lacks some. The sample lists tens of thousands of clones; about nine tenths were seen once. With autoimmune disease history or systemic immunosuppression, patients were excluded. Samples of blood were obtained at baseline, on cycle 4 day 1, and on cycle 7 day 1. CDR3 length: 13 amino acids. CDR1 is KGHSH, CDR2 LQKENI, per germline. V trimming: 3 bases; J trimming: 11 bases; junction bases outside the gene matches: 5. The chain links TRBV18 to TRBJ2-4; 9 positions agree with TRBD1. The clonotype was recovered from an adult with an advanced solid tumor such as melanoma, head and neck, liver or kidney cancer. Sequencing used CD4+ or CD8+ T cells sorted from blood, obtained in a trial of the OX40 agonist ivuxolimab. CDR3 sequence reads: CASSPDRGNFQYF. Written as DNA, the CDR3 is TGTGCCAGCTCACCGGACAGGGGTAATTTTCAGTACTTC. Variable domain in full (rest from reference TRBV18 and TRBJ2-4): NAGVMQNPRHLVRRRGQEARLRCSPMKGHSHVYWYRQLPEEGLKFMVYLQKENIIDESGMPKERFSAEFPKEGPSILRIQQVVRGDSAAYFCASSPDRGNFQYFGAGTRLSVL.